This TCR beta chain came from a study of spatial heterogeneity in lung cancer. Turning to the study itself: Sequenced follow-up PBMC samples came a median of about 2 years after resection, where available.

This clonotype has a count of ten or more. V lost 0 bases and J 4 bases, leaving 11 bases between the germline ends. Germline CDR1 SGDLS, CDR2 YYNGEE. CDR3 length equals 15 residues. Time point denoted: blood at routine non-recurrence follow-up after resection. Every TCR cDNA molecule bore its own unique molecular identifier. Each CDR3 protein is one row after TCRdb ran MiXCR on the 5' RACE reads. The sample has some 46,000 distinct CDR3 sequences, approximately 12% seen once. The sequencing here drew on PBMCs, taken at follow-up. The sequence derives from a male donor with early-stage non-small cell lung cancer. V is TRBV9 and J is TRBJ2-1; D perhaps matches TRBD2 (6 bases). The CDR3 is CASSVDGGAYNEQFF. CDR3 sequence (DNA): TGTGCCAGCAGCGTAGACGGGGGTGCGTACAATGAGCAGTTCTTC.